Listed here are 5 T cell receptor beta chains from one sample, sequenced in a study of cytomegalovirus exposure and HLA in healthy donors. Some clones are missing from TCRdb's copy, which holds only in-frame ones; the method was immunoSEQ multiplex PCR. The data contain about 120,000 clones, about 96% of them singletons. Sequenced sample: PBMCs. These receptors were collected from a man aged 18 to 29 in good health and CMV-seronegative.

The chain combines TRBV5-6 with TRBJ2-5; 12 bases map to TRBD1. Looked up from germline, CDR1 is SGHDT and CDR2 is YYEEEE. Trimming took 2 bases from V and 5 from J; bases not matched to a gene: 4. There are 15 residues in the CDR3. CDR3 region: CASSLWDRGLETQYF. The CDR3 DNA follows: TGTGCCAGCAGCTTATGGGACAGGGGGCTGGAGACCCAGTACTTC. Full variable domain (remainder filled in from reference TRBV5-6 and TRBJ2-5): DAGVTQSPTHLIKTRGQQVTLRCSPKSGHDTVSWYQQALGQGPQFIFQYYEEEERQRGNFPDRFSGHQFPNYSSELNVNALLLGDSALYLCASSLWDRGLETQYFGPGTRLLVL.

This clone was seen once. The chain recombines TRBV6-5 with TRBJ2-1; D remains ambiguous. The CDR3 sequence is 15 residues long. From germline, CDR1 is MNHEY and CDR2 SVGAGI. V gave up 0 bases and J gave up 1 base, with 7 bases separating them. CDR3 protein: CASSYSIQSYNEQFF. The CDR3 DNA reads as TGTGCCAGCAGTTACTCGATCCAGTCCTACAATGAGCAGTTCTTC.

The chain combines TRBV6-5 with TRBJ2-7; 9 bases are shared with TRBD2. The V segment lost 10 bases and the J segment 2 bases; nucleotides outside the gene matches: 9. Per the germline V gene, CDR1 is MNHEY and CDR2 is SVGAGI. CDR3 length equals 14 residues. CDR3 in amino acids: CATQRAGGTYEQYF. The CDR3 bases are TGTGCCACTCAGAGGGCGGGAGGGACCTACGAGCAGTACTTC.

This clone has just one count. The chain is built from TRBV5-1 and TRBJ2-5; D not certain. CDR1 and CDR2 from the germline V gene are SGHRS and YFSETQ. This CDR3 is built from 13 residues. V lost 1 base and J lost 1, with 5 bases in between. CDR3 region: CASSLISQETQYF. The CDR3, as DNA: TGCGCCAGCAGCTTGATCAGCCAAGAGACCCAGTACTTC.

This clone was observed a single time. V gene TRBV5-6 combines with J gene TRBJ2-1; D remains unclear. V lost 4 bases to trimming and J lost 2 bases, with 16 bases between them. This CDR3 is 16 amino acids long. Germline CDR1 SGHDT, CDR2 YYEEEE. The CDR3 loop is CASSDALAGTYNEQFF. CDR3 DNA sequence: TGTGCCAGCAGCGACGCTTTAGCTGGTACCTACAATGAGCAGTTCTTC.